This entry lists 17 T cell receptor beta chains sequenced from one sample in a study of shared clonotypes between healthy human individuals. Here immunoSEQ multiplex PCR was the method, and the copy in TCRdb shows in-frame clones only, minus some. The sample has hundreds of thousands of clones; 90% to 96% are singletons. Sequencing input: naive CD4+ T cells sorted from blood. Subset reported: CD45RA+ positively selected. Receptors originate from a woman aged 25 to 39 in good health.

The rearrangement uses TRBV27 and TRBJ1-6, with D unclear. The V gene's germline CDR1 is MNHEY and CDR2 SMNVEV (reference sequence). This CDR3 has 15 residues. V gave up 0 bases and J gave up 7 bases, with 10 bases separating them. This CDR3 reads CASSLSPARNSPLHF. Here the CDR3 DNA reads TGTGCCAGCAGTTTATCACCAGCTAGGAATTCACCCCTCCACTTT.

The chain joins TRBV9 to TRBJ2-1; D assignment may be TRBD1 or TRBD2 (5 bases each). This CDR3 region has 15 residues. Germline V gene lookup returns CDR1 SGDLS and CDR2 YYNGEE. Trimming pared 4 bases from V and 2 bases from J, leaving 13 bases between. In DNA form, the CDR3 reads TGTGCCAGCAGCCCAGGGACCCGGGCCTACAATGAGCAGTTCTTC. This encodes CASSPGTRAYNEQFF. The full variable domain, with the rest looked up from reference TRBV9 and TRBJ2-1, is DSGVTQTPKHLITATGQRVTLRCSPRSGDLSVYWYQQSLDQGLQFLIQYYNGEERAKGNILERFSAQQFPDLHSELNLSSLELGDSALYFCASSPGTRAYNEQFFGPGTRLTVL.

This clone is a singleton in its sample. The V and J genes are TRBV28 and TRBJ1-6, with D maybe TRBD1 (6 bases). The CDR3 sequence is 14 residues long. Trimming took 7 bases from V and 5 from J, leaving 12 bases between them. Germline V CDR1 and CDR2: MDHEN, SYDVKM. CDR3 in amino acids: CASNVGQHNSPLHF. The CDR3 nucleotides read TGTGCCAGCAATGTAGGACAGCATAATTCACCCCTCCACTTT.

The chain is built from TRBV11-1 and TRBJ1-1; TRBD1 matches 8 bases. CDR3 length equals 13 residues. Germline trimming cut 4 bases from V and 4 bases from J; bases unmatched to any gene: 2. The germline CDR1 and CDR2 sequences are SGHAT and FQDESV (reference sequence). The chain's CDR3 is CASSSGQGTEAFF. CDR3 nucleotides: TGTGCCAGCAGCTCAGGACAGGGCACTGAAGCTTTCTTT.

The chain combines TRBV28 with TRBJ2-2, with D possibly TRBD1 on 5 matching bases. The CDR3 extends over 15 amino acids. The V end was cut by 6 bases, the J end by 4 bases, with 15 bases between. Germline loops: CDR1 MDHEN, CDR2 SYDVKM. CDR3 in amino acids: CASRPQGKLTGELFF. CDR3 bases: TGTGCCAGCAGGCCCCAGGGAAAGCTCACCGGGGAGCTGTTTTTT.

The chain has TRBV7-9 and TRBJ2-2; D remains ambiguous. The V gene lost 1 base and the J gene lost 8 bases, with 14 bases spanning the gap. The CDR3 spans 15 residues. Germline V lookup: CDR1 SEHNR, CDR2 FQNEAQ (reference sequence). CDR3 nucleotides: TGTGCCAGCAGCTTAGAACCGACGATTGTGGGGGAGCTGTTTTTT. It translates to CASSLEPTIVGELFF.

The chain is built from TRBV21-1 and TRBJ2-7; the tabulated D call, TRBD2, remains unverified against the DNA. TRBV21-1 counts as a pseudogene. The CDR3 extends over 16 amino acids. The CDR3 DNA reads TGTGCCAGCAGCAAAGAGTCTAGCGGGAGACGCTACGAGCAGTACTTC. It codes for CASSKESSGRRYEQYF.

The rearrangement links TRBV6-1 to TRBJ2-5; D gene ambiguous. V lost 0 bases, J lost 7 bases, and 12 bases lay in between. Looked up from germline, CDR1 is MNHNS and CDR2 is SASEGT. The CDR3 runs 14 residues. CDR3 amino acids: CASSEAGTPGTQYF. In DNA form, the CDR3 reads TGTGCCAGCAGTGAAGCGGGTACACCAGGGACCCAGTACTTC.

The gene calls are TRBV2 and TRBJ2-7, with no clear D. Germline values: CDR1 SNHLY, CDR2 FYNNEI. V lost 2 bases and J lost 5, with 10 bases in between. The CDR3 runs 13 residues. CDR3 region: CASSEPPVDEQYF. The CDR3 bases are TGTGCCAGCAGTGAACCGCCGGTGGACGAGCAGTACTTC.

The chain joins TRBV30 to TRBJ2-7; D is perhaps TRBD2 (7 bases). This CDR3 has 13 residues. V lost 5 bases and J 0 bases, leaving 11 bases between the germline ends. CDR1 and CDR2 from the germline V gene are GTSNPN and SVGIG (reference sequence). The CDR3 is CAWGGGLSYEQYF. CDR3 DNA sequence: TGTGCCTGGGGCGGGGGCCTCTCCTACGAGCAGTACTTC.

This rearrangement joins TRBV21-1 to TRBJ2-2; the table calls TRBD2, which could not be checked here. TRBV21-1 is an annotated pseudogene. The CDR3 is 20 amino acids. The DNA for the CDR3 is TGTGCCAGCAGCGTCATCGGAGGGACTAGCGGGAGGACTAACACCGGGGAGCTGTTTTTT. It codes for CASSVIGGTSGRTNTGELFF.

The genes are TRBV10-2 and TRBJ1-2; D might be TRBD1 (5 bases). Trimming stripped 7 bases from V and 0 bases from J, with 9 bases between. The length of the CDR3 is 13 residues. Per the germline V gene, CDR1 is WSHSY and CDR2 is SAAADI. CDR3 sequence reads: CASTGGSNYGYTF. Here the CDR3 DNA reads TGCGCCAGCACCGGGGGATCTAACTATGGCTACACCTTC.

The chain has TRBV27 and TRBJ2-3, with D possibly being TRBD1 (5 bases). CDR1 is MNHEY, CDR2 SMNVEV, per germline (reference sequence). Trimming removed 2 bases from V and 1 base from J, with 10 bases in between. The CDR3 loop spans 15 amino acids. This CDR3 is CASSLGQIGTDTQYF. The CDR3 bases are TGTGCCAGCAGTTTAGGACAAATCGGCACAGATACGCAGTATTTT.

DNA of the CDR3: TGTGCCAGCGGGACAGGGTCACAGCCCCAGCATTTT. Residues: CASGTGSQPQHF. The rearrangement uses TRBV28 and TRBJ1-5; 9 nucleotides match TRBD1. After removal of 8 bases from V and 7 bases from J, the junction contained 3 bases not matched to a gene. The CDR3 sequence is 12 residues long. CDR1 is MDHEN, CDR2 SYDVKM, per germline.

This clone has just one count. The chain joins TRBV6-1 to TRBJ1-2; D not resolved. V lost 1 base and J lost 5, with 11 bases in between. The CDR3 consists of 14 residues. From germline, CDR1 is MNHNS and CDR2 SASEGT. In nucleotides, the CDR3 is TGTGCCAGCAGTGAAGAGGTCTTCGGGTATGGCTACACCTTC. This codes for CASSEEVFGYGYTF.

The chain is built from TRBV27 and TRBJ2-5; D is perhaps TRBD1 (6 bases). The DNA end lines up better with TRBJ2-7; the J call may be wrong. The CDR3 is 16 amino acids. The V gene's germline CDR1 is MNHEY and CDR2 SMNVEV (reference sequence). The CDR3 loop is CASSPQVQGSSYEQYF. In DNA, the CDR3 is TGTGCCAGCAGTCCTCAAGTACAGGGTAGCTCCTACGAGCAGTACTTC.

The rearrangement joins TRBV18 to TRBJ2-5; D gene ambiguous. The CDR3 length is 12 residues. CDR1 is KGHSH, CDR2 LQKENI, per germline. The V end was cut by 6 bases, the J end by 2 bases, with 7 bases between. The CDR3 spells CASSQEQETQYF. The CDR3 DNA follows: TGTGCCAGCTCCCAGGAGCAAGAGACCCAGTACTTC. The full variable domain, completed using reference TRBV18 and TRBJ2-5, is NAGVMQNPRHLVRRRGQEARLRCSPMKGHSHVYWYRQLPEEGLKFMVYLQKENIIDESGMPKERFSAEFPKEGPSILRIQQVVRGDSAAYFCASSQEQETQYFGPGTRLLVL.